This passage covers 18 T cell receptor beta chains from one sample sequenced in a study of T-cell reconstitution after alpha-beta-depleted transplantation in children. A library of TCRbeta sequences, prepared with unique molecular identifiers, was generated. One entry per CDR3 protein results from TCRdb running MiXCR on the PCR reads. The profile shows about 270,000 distinct CDR3 sequences, almost 10% of them singletons. The sample consisted of PBMCs from the stem cell graft donor, taken from the stem cell graft. The source of these receptors is a human donor who donated a stem cell graft to a child with SCID.

The table lists this clonotype with many counts. This chain uses TRBV7-6 with TRBJ2-7; perhaps TRBD1 as D (5 bases). CDR3 length equals 15 residues. Germline CDR1 and CDR2: SGHVS and FNYEAQ. The V and J ends lost 1 base and 0 bases respectively, with 10 bases between them. This chain's CDR3 is CASSLEDTNSYEQYF. In nucleotides, the CDR3 is TGTGCCAGCAGCTTAGAGGACACCAACTCCTACGAGCAGTACTTC.

This clonotype was observed a handful of times. The V call is TRBV2, the J call TRBJ2-1; D may match TRBD1 or TRBD2 (5 bases each). Trimming pared 3 bases from V and 8 bases from J, leaving 14 bases between. This CDR3 is 14 amino acids long. CDR1 is SNHLY, CDR2 FYNNEI, per germline. CDR3 nucleotide sequence: TGTGCCAGCAGTGATGTGGGGACGAGTTATGAGCAGTTCTTC. Residues: CASSDVGTSYEQFF.

Of note for this clonotype: The limits of the CDR3 on the DNA are not certain, so only TCRdb's listed CDR3 is given. This sequence joins TRBV9 and TRBJ1-5; no DNA check was done on the table's D call, TRBD1. The CDR3 extends over 17 residues, inclusive of both ends. Germline CDR1 SGDLS, CDR2 YYNGEE. CDR3 loop: CASSVGPGAVGDRPQHF.

This clonotype occurred a few times. The rearrangement uses TRBV7-9 and TRBJ2-3; D is uncertain. CDR1 SEHNR and CDR2 FQNEAQ come from the germline V gene (reference sequence). There are 14 residues in the CDR3. V gave up 3 bases and J gave up 1 base, with 8 bases separating them. CDR3 sequence reads: CASSFPRRTDTQYF. The CDR3 bases are TGTGCCAGCAGCTTTCCCAGACGCACAGATACGCAGTATTTT.

The sample holds a few counts of this clonotype. The chain recombines TRBV7-2 with TRBJ2-5; D is ambiguous. CDR1 is SGHTA, CDR2 FQGNSA, per germline. The V and J ends lost 5 bases and 0 bases respectively, with 10 bases between them. This CDR3 region has 14 residues. The CDR3 protein is CASSQRRYQETQYF. The CDR3 DNA follows: TGTGCCAGCAGCCAGAGAAGGTACCAAGAGACCCAGTACTTC.

This clonotype has more than one count but fewer than ten. The chain is built from TRBV9 and TRBJ1-6; D remains unclear. Between the trimmed V and J ends, which lost 7 bases and 7 bases, there was a span of 18 bases. The CDR3 contains 15 residues. Germline V gene lookup returns CDR1 SGDLS and CDR2 YYNGEE. As DNA, the CDR3 is TGTGCCAGCTCTCCTAGAAAATTACCCAATTCACCCCTCCACTTT. Translation gives CASSPRKLPNSPLHF.

This clonotype was recorded at least ten times. The chain combines TRBV12-3 or TRBV12-4 with TRBJ2-2, with D possibly called TRBD1 or TRBD2 (5 bases each). This CDR3 is 16 amino acids long. The V end was cut by 5 bases, the J end by 5 bases, with 18 bases between. The CDR3 region is CASSRGGSSRTGELFF. The CDR3 DNA is TGTGCCAGCAGTCGGGGCGGTTCTTCGAGGACCGGGGAGCTGTTTTTT.

The chain recombines TRBV27 with TRBJ2-4; 9 nucleotides align to TRBD2. Germline CDR1 reads MNHEY; CDR2 reads SMNVEV (reference sequence). The CDR3 covers 16 residues. Trimming took 6 bases from V and 0 from J; bases not matched to a gene: 6. CDR3: CASSRSGGTAKNIQYF. Written as DNA, the CDR3 is TGTGCCAGCAGCCGTAGCGGGGGTACAGCCAAAAACATTCAGTACTTC.

This clonotype showed up just a few times. The rearrangement joins TRBV6-5 to TRBJ2-1; perhaps D is TRBD1 or TRBD2 (5 bases each). V lost 6 bases and J lost 0, with 15 bases in between. In germline, CDR1 is MNHEY, CDR2 SVGAGI. The CDR3 is 16 residues long. CDR3 in DNA: TGTGCCAGCAGCTCCGGGACGGTAATCTCCTACAATGAGCAGTTCTTC. It yields the protein CASSSGTVISYNEQFF.

This clonotype was picked up many times. The V call is TRBV29-1, the J call TRBJ2-2; D gene uncertain. The V gene lost 4 bases and the J gene lost 2 bases, with 8 bases spanning the gap. The V gene's germline CDR1 is SQVTM and CDR2 ANQGSEA. The CDR3 consists of 13 residues. In DNA form, the CDR3 reads TGCAGCGTTGGGCGGTCCAACACCGGGGAGCTGTTTTTT. The encoded protein is CSVGRSNTGELFF.

This clonotype was recorded many times. The genes are TRBV9 and TRBJ2-2; possibly TRBD1 or TRBD2 for D (5 bases each). CDR3 length: 15 amino acids. V lost 4 bases and J 6 bases, leaving 16 bases between the germline ends. Germline values: CDR1 SGDLS, CDR2 YYNGEE. The CDR3 DNA follows: TGTGCCAGCAGCCCTCGACCATCGGGGCCCGGGGAGCTGTTTTTT. This translates into CASSPRPSGPGELFF. The variable domain in full, with the rest retrieved from reference TRBV9 and TRBJ2-2, is DSGVTQTPKHLITATGQRVTLRCSPRSGDLSVYWYQQSLDQGLQFLIQYYNGEERAKGNILERFSAQQFPDLHSELNLSSLELGDSALYFCASSPRPSGPGELFFGEGSRLTVL.

A few counts support this clonotype. The V and J genes are TRBV7-3 and TRBJ2-1; 10 positions match TRBD2. The CDR3 consists of 14 residues. Germline CDR1 is SGHTA and CDR2 is FQGTGA. After removal of 5 bases from V and 9 bases from J, the junction contained 7 bases not matched to a gene. The CDR3 bases are TGTGCCAGCAGCCCAGCGGGGGGGCCGAGTGAGCAGTTCTTC. This translates into CASSPAGGPSEQFF.

This clonotype appeared a few times. The rearrangement uses TRBV12-3 or TRBV12-4 and TRBJ1-1; 9 bases match TRBD1. CDR3 length: 16 amino acids. The V and J ends lost 6 bases and 4 bases, in that order; junction bases with no gene match: 12. The CDR3 coding sequence is TGTGCCAGCAGCTTAACAGGGGGCGCCGGTATCACTGAAGCTTTCTTT. This gives the protein CASSLTGGAGITEAFF.

This clonotype was recorded a few times. The chain joins TRBV6-2 or TRBV6-3 to TRBJ1-5; the D is unclear. The CDR3 totals 15 residues. Germline V CDR1 and CDR2: MNHEY, SVGEGT. V was clipped by 2 bases and J by 0 bases, with 8 bases between them. CDR3 nucleotides: TGTGCCAGCAGTTACGCCGGGAATAGCAATCAGCCCCAGCATTTT. It specifies CASSYAGNSNQPQHF.

The table lists this clonotype with many counts. This chain uses TRBV28 with TRBJ2-1; D ambiguous. Germline CDR1 and CDR2: MDHEN and SYDVKM. Deletions cut 4 bases from V and 0 bases from J, with 4 bases between. The CDR3 totals 13 residues. In DNA form, the CDR3 reads TGTGCCAGCAGTTCGCGCTCCTACAATGAGCAGTTCTTC. Protein product: CASSSRSYNEQFF. The full variable domain, its missing parts supplied by reference TRBV28 and TRBJ2-1, is DVKVTQSSRYLVKRTGEKVFLECVQDMDHENMFWYRQDPGLGLRLIYFSYDVKMKEKGDIPEGYSVSREKKERFSLILESASTNQTSMYLCASSSRSYNEQFFGPGTRLTVL.

Ten or more counts support this clonotype. The chain carries TRBV2 and TRBJ1-4; D is unclear. CDR1 is SNHLY and CDR2 is FYNNEI in the germline V gene. Deletions cut 1 base from V and 7 bases from J, with 4 bases between. The CDR3 runs to 12 residues. This chain's CDR3 is CASSEGGEKLFF. The CDR3, as DNA: TGTGCCAGCAGTGAAGGAGGTGAAAAACTGTTTTTT. The full variable domain, with the rest looked up from reference TRBV2 and TRBJ1-4, is EPEVTQTPSHQVTQMGQEVILRCVPISNHLYFYWYRQILGQKVEFLVSFYNNEISEKSEIFDDQFSVERPDGSNFTLKIRSTKLEDSAMYFCASSEGGEKLFFGSGTQLSVL.

This clonotype was picked up a small number of times. The chain uses TRBV27 and TRBJ2-5; TRBD2 is a possible D gene (6 bases). This CDR3 contains 17 residues. Germline lookup yields CDR1 MNHEY and CDR2 SMNVEV (reference sequence). Trimming shortened V by 2 bases and J by 2 bases, and 18 bases separated the two germline ends. This CDR3 reads CASSLQGSGRLQETQYF. For the CDR3, the DNA is TGTGCCAGCAGTTTACAGGGTAGCGGAAGATTACAAGAGACCCAGTACTTC.

This clonotype was counted ten times or more. CDR3 loop: CASSFGGALYEQYF. The CDR3 coding sequence is TGTGCCAGCAGTTTTGGGGGTGCCCTCTACGAGCAGTACTTC. The J gene is TRBJ2-7, the V gene TRBV12-3 or TRBV12-4, with D perhaps being TRBD1 or TRBD2 (5 bases each). Trimming pared 3 bases from V and 3 bases from J, leaving 12 bases between. The CDR3 loop spans 14 amino acids.